The source of this TCR beta chain is a study of cytomegalovirus exposure and HLA in healthy donors. With 60 Vbeta and 13 Jbeta primers, the PCR was carried out. The data were produced by immunoSEQ multiplex PCR, yet TCRdb's version contains in-frame clones alone and is incomplete. The sample shows some 150,000 clones, nearly 80% of them seen only once. The germline V gene encodes CDR1 LNHDA and CDR2 SQIVND (reference sequence). The V end was cut by 6 bases, the J end by 1 base, with 7 bases between. The CDR3 is made up of 13 amino acids. With regard to this clone: Its antigen is unknown.

Overall study findings and caveats: What a later analysis reportedly showed was that an Asian-associated ancestry cluster had fewer N-insertions than the roughly 670-donor mean. Altogether, 150 to 200 TCR beta chains were recorded as cytomegalovirus-associated.

The clonotype originates from a male donor in good health and CMV-seronegative. This rearrangement joins TRBV19 to TRBJ1-5; D uncertain. Source material: PBMCs. Here the CDR3 reads CASRPRSNQPQHF. The CDR3 bases are TGTGCCAGTAGACCGAGGAGCAATCAGCCCCAGCATTTT.